One and the same sample provided the 30 T cell receptor beta chains below, sequenced in a study of cytomegalovirus exposure and HLA in healthy donors. Generated by immunoSEQ multiplex PCR, the TCRdb table keeps only in-frame clones and is missing some. There are around 400,000 clones in the sample; 80% to 90% occur only once, and roughly 0.83% lies in the top ten. The source material was PBMCs. The receptors derive from a woman between 18 and 29 years old in good health and CMV-seronegative.

The gene calls are TRBV28 and TRBJ1-2, with unresolved D. The V gene's germline CDR1 is MDHEN and CDR2 SYDVKM. V lost 5 bases, J lost 3 bases, and 7 bases lay in between. The CDR3 runs 12 residues. CDR3 nucleotide sequence: TGTGCCAGCAGTCCCCGCGACTATGGCTACACCTTC. It is translated as CASSPRDYGYTF.

V is TRBV27 and J is TRBJ2-3; 8 positions agree with TRBD2. Losses at the gene ends were 1 base for V and 0 bases for J; bases not matched to a gene: 3. This CDR3 comprises 16 residues. Germline values: CDR1 MNHEY, CDR2 SMNVEV (reference sequence). CDR3 residues: CASSLLPSGSTDTQYF. The CDR3, as DNA: TGTGCCAGCAGTTTATTGCCTAGCGGGAGCACAGATACGCAGTATTTT.

The rearrangement joins TRBV5-6 to TRBJ2-1; TRBD2 matches at 16 bases. The CDR3 totals 15 residues. The trim removed 4 bases at V and 9 bases at J, leaving 4 bases unmatched. The germline gives CDR1 SGHDT, CDR2 YYEEEE. The CDR3 here is CASSPGLAGGVEQFF. In nucleotides, the CDR3 is TGTGCCAGCAGCCCGGGACTAGCGGGAGGGGTTGAGCAGTTCTTC.

The V gene is TRBV28, the J gene TRBJ2-7; possibly TRBD2 for D (5 bases). Germline lookup yields CDR1 MDHEN and CDR2 SYDVKM. V lost 6 bases, J lost 2 bases, and 14 bases lay in between. CDR3 length equals 14 residues. The CDR3 reads CASRIPRGTYEQYF. CDR3 coding DNA: TGTGCCAGCAGAATCCCCCGGGGTACCTACGAGCAGTACTTC.

V and J are TRBV4-1 and TRBJ2-7, with 7 bases aligning to TRBD1. Germline values: CDR1 MGHRA, CDR2 YSYEKL. V shed 3 bases, J shed 1 base, and the junction held 12 bases outside the gene matches. This CDR3 is 17 amino acids long. The CDR3 is CASSQGFRDSQSYEQYF. CDR3 in DNA: TGCGCCAGCAGCCAGGGCTTCCGGGACAGTCAATCCTACGAGCAGTACTTC.

V gene TRBV7-2 combines with J gene TRBJ2-1; 12 nucleotides line up with TRBD2. The CDR3 has 16 residues. CDR1 is SGHTA and CDR2 is FQGNSA in the germline V gene. With V trimmed by 5 bases and J by 8 bases, 10 bases remained unmatched. CDR3 sequence: CASSLRTSGVHHEQFF. The CDR3 DNA reads TGTGCCAGCAGCCTTCGGACTAGCGGGGTGCATCATGAGCAGTTCTTC.

V gene TRBV10-2 combines with J gene TRBJ1-5; D remains ambiguous. Germline lookup yields CDR1 WSHSY and CDR2 SAAADI. The V end lost 2 bases, the J end lost 8 bases, and 7 bases lay between the germline ends. This CDR3 is 12 amino acids long. This chain's CDR3 is CASSEAGKPQHF. CDR3 coding DNA: TGCGCCAGCAGTGAGGCGGGAAAGCCCCAGCATTTT.

This chain connects TRBV28 to TRBJ1-5; D gene ambiguous. V was shortened by 6 bases and J by 7 bases, with 16 bases between the two germline ends. Germline assignment: CDR1 MDHEN and CDR2 SYDVKM. This CDR3 is 14 amino acids long. CDR3 DNA: TGTGCCAGCAGCTTACGGCCGGCGGGCCAGCCCCAGCATTTT. Translated, it gives CASSLRPAGQPQHF.

The chain links TRBV5-1 to TRBJ2-2; 7 nucleotides line up with TRBD2. This CDR3 contains 16 residues. V lost 0 bases to trimming and J lost 0 bases; unmatched junction nucleotides: 2. The germline gives CDR1 SGHRS, CDR2 YFSETQ. The CDR3: CASSLVLATNTGELFF. The CDR3 nucleotides are TGCGCCAGCAGCTTGGTACTAGCGACGAACACCGGGGAGCTGTTTTTT.

J is TRBJ1-4 and V is TRBV7-9; D perhaps matches TRBD1 (6 bases). This CDR3 region has 15 residues. V was cut by 1 base and J by 4 bases, with 10 bases left in between. CDR1 SEHNR and CDR2 FQNEAQ come from the germline V gene (reference sequence). CDR3: CASSLGTVGNEKLFF. CDR3 sequence (DNA): TGTGCCAGCAGCTTAGGGACAGTGGGTAATGAAAAACTGTTTTTT. Based on the CDR3 plus reference TRBV7-9 and TRBJ1-4, the full variable domain is DTGVSQNPRHKITKRGQNVTFRCDPISEHNRLYWYRQTLGQGPEFLTYFQNEAQLEKSRLLSDRFSAERPKGSFSTLEIQRTEQGDSAMYLCASSLGTVGNEKLFFGSGTQLSVL.

The gene calls are TRBV6-5 and TRBJ1-4, with TRBD1 as a possible D gene (5 bases). This CDR3 has 15 residues. CDR1 is MNHEY and CDR2 is SVGAGI in the germline V gene. Trimming removed 0 bases from V and 8 bases from J, with 13 bases in between. The CDR3 sequence is CASSYSGGVGEKLFF. CDR3 DNA: TGTGCCAGCAGTTACTCGGGAGGGGTCGGCGAAAAACTGTTTTTT.

This clone has a single count. This chain uses TRBV19 with TRBJ1-1; tentatively, D is TRBD1 (6 bases). The length of the CDR3 is 15 residues. V lost 7 bases and J 5 bases, leaving 20 bases between the germline ends. CDR1 is LNHDA and CDR2 is SQIVND in the germline V gene (reference sequence). CDR3 coding DNA: TGTGCCAGTATGTTCGGGGTTAGCCAGGGGACTGAAGCTTTCTTT. Translating gives CASMFGVSQGTEAFF.

The chain employs TRBV29-1 and TRBJ2-7; no clear D gene. Germline V CDR1 and CDR2: SQVTM, ANQGSEA. This CDR3 spans 12 amino acids. V was cut by 4 bases and J by 0 bases, with 7 bases left in between. The CDR3, as DNA: TGCAGCGTTGGGCAGTTCTCCTACGAGCAGTACTTC. This codes for CSVGQFSYEQYF.

V usage is TRBV5-1 and J usage is TRBJ2-7; TRBD1 matches at 10 bases. CDR1 is SGHRS, CDR2 YFSETQ, per germline. The CDR3 has 16 amino acids. Trimming cost V 3 bases and J 3 bases; bases outside gene matches: 9. CDR3 coding DNA: TGCGCCAGCAGCTGCCAAGACAGGGGGCTAGGCTACGAGCAGTACTTC. It is translated as CASSCQDRGLGYEQYF.

The genes are TRBV30 and TRBJ1-6; unclear D gene. The length of the CDR3 is 12 residues. The germline CDR1 and CDR2 sequences are GTSNPN and SVGIG (reference sequence). Deletions cut 0 bases from V and 9 bases from J, with 6 bases between. As DNA, the CDR3 is TGTGCCTGGAGTGTAGGAGGTTCACCCCTCCACTTT. This codes for CAWSVGGSPLHF.

The chain links TRBV6-1 to TRBJ1-6; 7 bases agree with TRBD1. The CDR3 is 13 residues long. Germline CDR1 MNHNS, CDR2 SASEGT. Trimming at V came to 10 bases and at J to 9 bases, leaving 9 bases not matched to a gene. For the CDR3, the DNA is TGTGCCATCGCCGGGACAGCAGGTTCACCCCTCCACTTT. It codes for CAIAGTAGSPLHF.

This rearrangement joins TRBV6-1 to TRBJ2-1, with unresolved D. Germline V gene data show CDR1 as MNHNS and CDR2 as SASEGT. The length of the CDR3 is 12 residues. V was cut by 6 bases and J by 5 bases, with 8 bases left in between. CDR3 DNA sequence: TGTGCCAGCAGGCGGCTTAACAATGAGCAGTTCTTC. As protein: CASRRLNNEQFF.

V gene TRBV6-1 combines with J gene TRBJ2-1; 7 bases line up with TRBD2. This CDR3 is 14 amino acids long. After removal of 9 bases from V and 0 bases from J, the junction contained 5 bases not matched to a gene. The germline V gene has CDR1 MNHNS and CDR2 SASEGT. As DNA, the CDR3 is TGTGCCAGTTCACTAGCGAGCTCCTACAATGAGCAGTTCTTC. Its translation is CASSLASSYNEQFF.

The chain joins TRBV29-1 to TRBJ1-5, with 12 bases aligning to TRBD1. V lost 8 bases to trimming and J lost 1 base; unmatched junction nucleotides: 18. The germline V gene encodes CDR1 SQVTM and CDR2 ANQGSEA. This CDR3 is built from 19 residues. The CDR3 reads CSPDCPGTGGEGSNQPQHF. As DNA, the CDR3 is TGCAGCCCCGACTGTCCCGGGACAGGGGGCGAAGGGAGCAATCAGCCCCAGCATTTT.

The gene calls are TRBV29-1 and TRBJ2-1; possible D gene TRBD2, 5 bases. Trimming cost V 5 bases and J 4 bases, with 18 bases left between them. The CDR3 runs 15 residues. Germline CDR1 is SQVTM and CDR2 is ANQGSEA. The CDR3 DNA reads TGCAGCGTTAGTTTCCCGGCGGGTTATTACAATGAGCAGTTCTTC. It codes for CSVSFPAGYYNEQFF.

The gene calls are TRBV6-5 and TRBJ1-6; TRBD1 aligns across 7 bases. CDR1 is MNHEY and CDR2 is SVGAGI in the germline V gene. V lost 0 bases, J lost 4 bases, and 0 bases stayed unmatched. The CDR3 consists of 15 residues. CDR3 bases: TGTGCCAGCAGTTACTCGGGACAGTATAATTCACCCCTCCACTTT. This codes for CASSYSGQYNSPLHF.

The chain employs TRBV19 and TRBJ1-2, with no clear D. Germline-derived CDR1 and CDR2 are LNHDA and SQIVND (reference sequence). V dropped 5 bases and J dropped 4 bases, with 23 bases sitting between them. The CDR3 covers 17 residues. The CDR3 DNA reads TGTGCCAGTAGTGCCGAATTACTCTTTGCACCACCCTATGGCTACACCTTC. Amino acids: CASSAELLFAPPYGYTF.

This chain joins TRBV6-7 and TRBJ1-6; no firm D call. TRBV6-7 is an ORF, with its function uncertain. The V end lost 0 bases, the J end lost 7 bases, and 10 bases lay between the germline ends. The CDR3 extends over 15 amino acids. As DNA, the CDR3 is TGTGCCAGCAGTTACTCGAGGGCTAGAAATTCACCCCTCCACTTT. Translation: CASSYSRARNSPLHF.

V gene TRBV4-1 combines with J gene TRBJ2-2; D not certain. Trimming shortened V by 0 bases and J by 5 bases, and 16 bases separated the two germline ends. CDR3 size: 17 residues. Germline CDR1 MGHRA, CDR2 YSYEKL. CDR3 bases: TGCGCCAGCAGCCAAGACGGTTCGGCTAGAGGTACCGGGGAGCTGTTTTTT. Translation: CASSQDGSARGTGELFF.

V is TRBV5-5 and J is TRBJ2-7; 7 bases fit TRBD2. Unmatched junction bases numbered 9, after V lost 6 bases and J lost 3 bases. Germline loops: CDR1 SGHKS, CDR2 YYEKEE (reference sequence). The CDR3 extends over 14 amino acids. The CDR3 nucleotides read TGTGCCAGCACCCAAGCGGGACTACGCTACGAGCAGTACTTC. It specifies CASTQAGLRYEQYF.

The CDR3 coding sequence is TGCGCCAGCAGCTCCGGGACATTCACAGAGCAGTACTTC. This gives the protein CASSSGTFTEQYF. V gene TRBV5-1 combines with J gene TRBJ2-7; perhaps TRBD1 as D (6 bases). CDR3 size: 13 residues. V was pared by 3 bases and J by 7 bases, with 14 bases between. Looked up from germline, CDR1 is SGHRS and CDR2 is YFSETQ.

The chain has TRBV27 and TRBJ2-6; D is perhaps TRBD2 (6 bases). V lost 6 bases and J lost 0, with 12 bases in between. Germline V gene lookup returns CDR1 MNHEY and CDR2 SMNVEV (reference sequence). The CDR3 is 16 residues long. CDR3 residues: CASSRRGTSGANVLTF. CDR3 nucleotides: TGTGCCAGCAGCAGGCGGGGAACCTCTGGGGCCAACGTCCTGACTTTC.

The chain is built from TRBV27 and TRBJ1-1; tentatively, D is TRBD1 (5 bases). V lost 3 bases and J lost 2, with 16 bases in between. Germline-derived CDR1 and CDR2 are MNHEY and SMNVEV (reference sequence). This CDR3 is 16 amino acids long. The CDR3 loop reads CASSFQMGTVNTEAFF. CDR3 in DNA: TGTGCCAGCAGTTTTCAAATGGGGACTGTCAACACTGAAGCTTTCTTT.

This chain joins TRBV9 and TRBJ2-1; weak D call: TRBD1 (6 bases). Germline V CDR1 and CDR2: SGDLS, YYNGEE. The CDR3 totals 11 residues. Trimming took 3 bases from V and 11 from J, leaving 9 bases between them. CDR3 sequence reads: CASSATGKQFF. The CDR3 coding sequence is TGTGCCAGCAGCGCTACAGGGAAGCAGTTCTTC.

V gene TRBV27 combines with J gene TRBJ2-7, with TRBD2 matching over 10 bases. V shed 4 bases, J shed 4 bases, and the junction held 10 bases outside the gene matches. CDR1 is MNHEY and CDR2 is SMNVEV in the germline V gene (reference sequence). The CDR3 runs to 16 residues. The CDR3 coding sequence is TGTGCCAGCAGTTCAAATGGACTAGCGGAGACATACGAGCAGTACTTC. Residues: CASSSNGLAETYEQYF.